This T cell receptor beta chain was documented in a study of blood T cell repertoires in COVID-19. Looking at the study overall: T cells, B-cell-depleted T cells, or PBMCs provided the cDNA or gDNA that served as material.

This clone came up a few times. The CDR3 extends over 13 amino acids. Trimming removed 4 bases at V and 9 bases at J, with 10 bases between. In the source study's methods: Cell counts per sample came from amplifying reference gene primers. The method was immunoSEQ multiplex PCR; TCRdb's version includes in-frame clones alone and lacks a portion of them. V, J and clone size are taken as reported in that table, and D and trimming were inferred from the DNA itself. The data hold some 74,000 clones, with around 83% observed a single time. The chain couples TRBV12-3 or TRBV12-4 to TRBJ1-6; D remains ambiguous. This clonotype was sampled from an elderly man with acute or convalescent COVID-19. The sequencing sample was made of peripheral blood. Here the CDR3 reads CASSSGSFSPLHF. CDR3 DNA: TGTGCCAGCAGTTCCGGGTCATTTTCACCCCTCCACTTT.